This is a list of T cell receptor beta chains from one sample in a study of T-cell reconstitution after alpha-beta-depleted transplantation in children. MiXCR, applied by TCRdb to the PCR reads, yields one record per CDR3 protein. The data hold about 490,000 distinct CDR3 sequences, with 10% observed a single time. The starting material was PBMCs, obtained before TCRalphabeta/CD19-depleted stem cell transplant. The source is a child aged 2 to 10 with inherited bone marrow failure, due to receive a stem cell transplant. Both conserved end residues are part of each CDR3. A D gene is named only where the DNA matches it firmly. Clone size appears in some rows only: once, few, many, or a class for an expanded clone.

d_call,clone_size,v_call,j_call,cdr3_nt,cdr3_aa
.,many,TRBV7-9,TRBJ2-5,TGTGCCAGCAGCTCCCCGGGCCTCGGTCAAGAGACCCAGTACTTC,CASSSPGLGQETQYF
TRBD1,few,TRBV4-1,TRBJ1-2,TGCGCCAGCAGCCAAGAGGGACAGGGGGAAGACGGCTACACCTTC,CASSQEGQGEDGYTF
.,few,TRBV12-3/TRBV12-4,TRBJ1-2,TGTGCCAGCAGTTTTATAGGGGCGCCTGATGGCTACACCTTC,CASSFIGAPDGYTF
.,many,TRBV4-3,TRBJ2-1,TGCGCCAGCAGCCAAGATGGGCAGGGCTCCTACAATGAGCAGTTCTTC,CASSQDGQGSYNEQFF
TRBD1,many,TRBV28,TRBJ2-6,TGTGCCAGCAGGGCAGGGGGATCTGGGGCCAACGTCCTGACTTTC,CASRAGGSGANVLTF
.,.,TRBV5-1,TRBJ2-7,TGCGCCAGCAGCTTGTCACAAGTTGCCGAGCAGTACTTC,CASSLSQVAEQYF
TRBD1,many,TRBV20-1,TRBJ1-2,TGCAGTGCTGAGGGACAGGGTTGGAAAGTGGGGTATGGCTACACCTTC,CSAEGQGWKVGYGYTF
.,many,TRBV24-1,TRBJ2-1,TGTGCCACGAGCCGGAGGGATCCCTACAATGAGCAGTTCTTC,CATSRRDPYNEQFF
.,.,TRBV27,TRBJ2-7,TGTGCCAGCAGTTCACCTGGGCCCGACCAGTACTTC,CASSSPGPDQYF
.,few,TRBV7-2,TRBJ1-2,TGTGCCAGCAGCGACCTACCCCGGACGGCAGTCTATGGCTACACCTTC,CASSDLPRTAVYGYTF
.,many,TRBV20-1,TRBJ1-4,TGCAGTGCGCTCCCCGGGACACACGAAAAACTGTTTTTT,CSALPGTHEKLFF
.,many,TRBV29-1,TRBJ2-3,TGCAGCGTTGCTCGCGGACAGCCCACAGATACGCAGTATTTT,CSVARGQPTDTQYF
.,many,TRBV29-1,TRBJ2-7,TGCAGCGTTGGGAGGGCAGGACAGGCCCACGAGCAGTACTTC,CSVGRAGQAHEQYF
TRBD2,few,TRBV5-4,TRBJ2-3,TGTGCCAGCAGCCGCTCTCTAGCGGGGAACACAGATACGCAGTATTTT,CASSRSLAGNTDTQYF
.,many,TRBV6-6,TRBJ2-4,TGTGCCAGCAGTTGGGGGCCCAAAAACATTCAGTACTTC,CASSWGPKNIQYF
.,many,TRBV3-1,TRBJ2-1,TGTGCCAGCAGGCCTTCGGGAGCCGGCTACAATGAGCAGTTCTTC,CASRPSGAGYNEQFF
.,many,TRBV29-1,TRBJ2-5,TGCAGCGGGGTACAGGGATGGGAGACCCAGTACTTC,CSGVQGWETQYF
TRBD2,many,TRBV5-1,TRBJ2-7,TGCGCCAGCAGCTCGAGCGGGAGCGGGTACGAGCAGTACTTC,CASSSSGSGYEQYF
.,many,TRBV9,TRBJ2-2,TGTGCCAGCAGCGCCCCGGGGCCCACCCCCACCGGGGAGCTGTTTTTT,CASSAPGPTPTGELFF
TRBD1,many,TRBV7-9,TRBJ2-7,TGTGCCAGCACCAAACAAAAAGGGGGCCCGTACGAGCAGTACTTC,CASTKQKGGPYEQYF
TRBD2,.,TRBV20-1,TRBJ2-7,TGCAGTATTCGGGAGGGCCGGACCTACGTGCAGTACTTC,CSIREGRTYVQYF
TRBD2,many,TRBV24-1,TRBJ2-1,TGTGCCACCAGTGACCCGACTAGCGGGAGGAACGATGAGCAGTTCTTC,CATSDPTSGRNDEQFF
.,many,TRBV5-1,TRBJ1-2,TGCGCCAGCAGCTTGGGGGCAGGGAGGAGGTTTGGCTACACCTTC,CASSLGAGRRFGYTF
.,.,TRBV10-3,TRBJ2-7,TGTGCCACTGAGCAAGGGGAGGCCTACGAGCAGTACTTC,CATEQGEAYEQYF
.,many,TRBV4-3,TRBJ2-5,TGCGCCAGCAGCGAAGGAGGGGCGGAGACCCAGTACTTC,CASSEGGAETQYF
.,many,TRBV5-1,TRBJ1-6,TGCGCCAGCAGCTTGCGGGCAGTGGGTGATAATTCACCCCTCCACTTT,CASSLRAVGDNSPLHF
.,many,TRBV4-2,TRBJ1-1,TGTGCCAGCAGCCAAGTCAGGGATACTGAAGCTTTCTTT,CASSQVRDTEAFF
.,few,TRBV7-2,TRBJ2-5,TGTGCCAGCACCCCCAGAGCCCCAGAGACCCAGTACTTC,CASTPRAPETQYF
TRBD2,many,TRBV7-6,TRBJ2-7,TGTGCCAGCAGCTTCGCCTTGACTAGCGCTCCCTACGAGCAGTACTTC,CASSFALTSAPYEQYF
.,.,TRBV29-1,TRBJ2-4,TGCAGCGTTGAAGTTTTGAAGGACAGCTTTAACATTCAGTACTTC,CSVEVLKDSFNIQYF
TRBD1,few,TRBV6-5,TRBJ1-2,TGTGCCAGCAGTTCCCACCGGGACAGGGGTGATGAATTCTATGGCTACACCTTC,CASSSHRDRGDEFYGYTF
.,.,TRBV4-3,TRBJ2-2,TGCGCCAGCAGCCAAGATTCCTACAGCTTCGGGGAGCTGTTTTTT,CASSQDSYSFGELFF